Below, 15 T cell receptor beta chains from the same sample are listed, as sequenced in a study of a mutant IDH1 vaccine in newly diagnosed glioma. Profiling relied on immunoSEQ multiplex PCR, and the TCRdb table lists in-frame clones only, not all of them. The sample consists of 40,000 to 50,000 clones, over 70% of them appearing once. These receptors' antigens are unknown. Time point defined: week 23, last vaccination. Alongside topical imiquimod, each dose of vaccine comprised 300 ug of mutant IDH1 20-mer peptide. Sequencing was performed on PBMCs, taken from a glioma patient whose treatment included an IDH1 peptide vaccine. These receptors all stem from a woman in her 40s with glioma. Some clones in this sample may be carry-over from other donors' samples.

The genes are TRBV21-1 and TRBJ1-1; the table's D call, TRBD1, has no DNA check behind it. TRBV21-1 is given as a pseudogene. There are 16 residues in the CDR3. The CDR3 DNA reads TGTGCCAGCAGCACTACAGGGGGATTGGAGAACACTGAAGCTTTCTTT. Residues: CASSTTGGLENTEAFF.

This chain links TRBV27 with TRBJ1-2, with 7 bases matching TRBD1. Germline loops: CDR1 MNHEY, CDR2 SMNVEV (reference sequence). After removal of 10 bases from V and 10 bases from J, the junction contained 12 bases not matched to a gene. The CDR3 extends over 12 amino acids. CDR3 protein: CATSTRQGTYTF. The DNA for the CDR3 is TGTGCCACCAGCACTAGACAGGGAACCTACACCTTC.

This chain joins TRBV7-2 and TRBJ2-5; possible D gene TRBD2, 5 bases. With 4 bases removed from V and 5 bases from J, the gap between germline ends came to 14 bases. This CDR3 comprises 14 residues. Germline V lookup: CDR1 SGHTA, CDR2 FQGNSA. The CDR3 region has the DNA TGTGCCAGCAGCTCACTAGAGGTCGCGGAGACCCAGTACTTC. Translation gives CASSSLEVAETQYF.

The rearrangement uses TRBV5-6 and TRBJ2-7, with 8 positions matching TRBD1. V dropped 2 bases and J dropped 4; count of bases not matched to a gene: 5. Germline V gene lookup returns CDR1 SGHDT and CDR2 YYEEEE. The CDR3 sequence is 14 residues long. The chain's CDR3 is CASSFWTGRYEQYF. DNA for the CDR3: TGTGCCAGCAGCTTCTGGACAGGGAGGTACGAGCAGTACTTC.

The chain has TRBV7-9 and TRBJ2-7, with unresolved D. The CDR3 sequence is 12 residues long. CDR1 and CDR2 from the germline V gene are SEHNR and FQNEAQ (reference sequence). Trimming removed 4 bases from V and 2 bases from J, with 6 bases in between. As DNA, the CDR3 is TGTGCCAGCAGCTCGCTTACCTACGAGCAGTACTTC. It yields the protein CASSSLTYEQYF. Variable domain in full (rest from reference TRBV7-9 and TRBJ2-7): DTGVSQNPRHKITKRGQNVTFRCDPISEHNRLYWYRQTLGQGPEFLTYFQNEAQLEKSRLLSDRFSAERPKGSFSTLEIQRTEQGDSAMYLCASSSLTYEQYFGPGTRLTVT.

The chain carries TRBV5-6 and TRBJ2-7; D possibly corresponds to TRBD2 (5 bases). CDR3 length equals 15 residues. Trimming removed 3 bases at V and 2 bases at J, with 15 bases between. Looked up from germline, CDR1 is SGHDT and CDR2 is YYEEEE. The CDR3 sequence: CASSWAGIPPYEQYF. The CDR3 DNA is TGTGCCAGCAGCTGGGCGGGCATACCACCCTACGAGCAGTACTTC.

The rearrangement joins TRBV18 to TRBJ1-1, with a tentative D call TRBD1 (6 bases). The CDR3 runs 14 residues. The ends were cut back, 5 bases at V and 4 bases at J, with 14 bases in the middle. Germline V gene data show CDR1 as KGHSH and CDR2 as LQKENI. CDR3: CASSARQDSTEAFF. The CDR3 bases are TGTGCCAGCTCAGCTCGACAGGATTCCACTGAAGCTTTCTTT.

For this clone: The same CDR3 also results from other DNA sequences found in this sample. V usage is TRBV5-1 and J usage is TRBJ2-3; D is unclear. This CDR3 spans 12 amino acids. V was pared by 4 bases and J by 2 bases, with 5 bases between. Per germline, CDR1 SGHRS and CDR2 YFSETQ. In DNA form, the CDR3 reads TGCGCCAGCAGCCCCGACACAGATACGCAGTATTTT. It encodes CASSPDTDTQYF. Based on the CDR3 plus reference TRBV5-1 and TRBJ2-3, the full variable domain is KAGVTQTPRYLIKTRGQQVTLSCSPISGHRSVSWYQQTPGQGLQFLFEYFSETQRNKGNFPGRFSGRQFSNSRSEMNVSTLELGDSALYLCASSPDTDTQYFGPGTRLTVL.

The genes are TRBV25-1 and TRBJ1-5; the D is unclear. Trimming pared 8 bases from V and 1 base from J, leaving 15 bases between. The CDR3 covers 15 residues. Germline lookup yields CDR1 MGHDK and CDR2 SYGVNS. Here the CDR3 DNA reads TGTGCCAGCTCCCCCTCGGAGGGCAGCAATCAGCCCCAGCATTTT. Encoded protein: CASSPSEGSNQPQHF.

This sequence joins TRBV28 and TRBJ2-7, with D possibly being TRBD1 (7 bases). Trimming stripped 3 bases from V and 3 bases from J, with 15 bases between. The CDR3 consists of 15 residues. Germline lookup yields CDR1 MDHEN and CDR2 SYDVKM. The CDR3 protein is CASSLEGARFYEQYF. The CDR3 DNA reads TGTGCCAGCAGTTTGGAGGGGGCGAGATTCTACGAGCAGTACTTC.

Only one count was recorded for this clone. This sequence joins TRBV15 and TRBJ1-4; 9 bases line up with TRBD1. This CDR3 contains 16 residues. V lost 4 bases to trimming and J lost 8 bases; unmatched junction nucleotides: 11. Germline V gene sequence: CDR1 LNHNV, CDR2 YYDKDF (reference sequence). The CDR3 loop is CATSTLLTGGEEKLFF. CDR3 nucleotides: TGTGCCACCAGCACCCTTTTGACAGGGGGAGAGGAAAAACTGTTTTTT.

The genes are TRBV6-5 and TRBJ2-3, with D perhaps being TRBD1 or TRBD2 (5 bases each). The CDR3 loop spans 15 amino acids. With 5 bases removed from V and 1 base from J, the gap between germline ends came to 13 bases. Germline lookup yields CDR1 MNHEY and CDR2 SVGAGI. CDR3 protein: CASSTGAGRTDTQYF. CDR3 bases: TGTGCCAGCAGTACTGGGGCGGGCCGCACAGATACGCAGTATTTT.

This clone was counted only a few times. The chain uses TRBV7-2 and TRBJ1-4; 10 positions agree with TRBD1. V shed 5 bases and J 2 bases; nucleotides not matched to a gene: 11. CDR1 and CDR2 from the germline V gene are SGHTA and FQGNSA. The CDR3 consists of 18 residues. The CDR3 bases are TGTGCCAGCAGCCTTCATGAGTGGGACAGGGGCACTAATGAAAAACTGTTTTTT. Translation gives CASSLHEWDRGTNEKLFF.

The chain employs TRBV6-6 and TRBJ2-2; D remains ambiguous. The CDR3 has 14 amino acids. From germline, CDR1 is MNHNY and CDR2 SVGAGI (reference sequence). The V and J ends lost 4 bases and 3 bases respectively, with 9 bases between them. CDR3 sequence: CASSSRTHTGELFF. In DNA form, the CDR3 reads TGTGCCAGCAGTTCCCGCACTCACACCGGGGAGCTGTTTTTT.

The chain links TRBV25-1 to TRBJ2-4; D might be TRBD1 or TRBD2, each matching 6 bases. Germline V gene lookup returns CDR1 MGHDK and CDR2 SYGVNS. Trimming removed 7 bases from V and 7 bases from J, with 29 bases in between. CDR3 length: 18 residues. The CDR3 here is CASTQRGNVYHRGNIQYF. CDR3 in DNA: TGTGCCAGCACCCAACGGGGGAACGTTTATCATAGGGGGAACATTCAGTACTTC.